This T cell receptor (beta chain) is drawn from a study of response to subunit inactivated influenza vaccine (dated by TCRdb to 2016 to 2019). In terms of the full investigation: The study used deep quantitative T cell receptor repertoire profiling to track responses to a trivalent subunit inactivated influenza vaccine. On the study overall, not on this receptor specifically: The authors suggested that each seasonal influenza vaccination may recruit only a limited number of new T cells.

From cysteine to phenylalanine, the CDR3 is 14 amino acids long. The entry retains the CDR3 DNA only, 42 bases that are in frame from base 1. The trim is 3 bases for V and 6 bases for J, with a gap of 11 bases between the germline ends. The germline V gene (reference sequence) provides CDR1 LNHNV and CDR2 YYDKDF. Libraries were prepared through RT-PCR. TCRdb names Illumina HiSeq 2500 as the instrument used. The raw public data were reprocessed by TCRdb itself: fastp quality trimming at Q25, MiXCR clonotype calling, in-frame beta chains only. When rows share a CDR3 protein, they turn into one entry using the most common DNA and genes. The sample includes approximately 700,000 distinct CDR3 sequences, with approximately 14% observed a single time. The ten top clones hold 11% of the sample. As for this clonotype: This clone's antigen is unknown. The record has no base qualities; no much larger clone is one base away.

The sequence links TRBV15 to TRBJ2-2, with a tentative D gene TRBD1 over 6 matching bases. Specimen: PBMCs from blood, collected 11 to 12 days after vaccination. This TCR came from a man in his fifties or sixties who received an inactivated influenza vaccine. Donor details come from another sample of the same person, matched by shared clones. The CDR3 amino acid sequence is: CATSSYRDPGELFF. The DNA reads TGTGCCACCAGCAGCTACAGGGACCCCGGGGAGCTGTTTTTT.